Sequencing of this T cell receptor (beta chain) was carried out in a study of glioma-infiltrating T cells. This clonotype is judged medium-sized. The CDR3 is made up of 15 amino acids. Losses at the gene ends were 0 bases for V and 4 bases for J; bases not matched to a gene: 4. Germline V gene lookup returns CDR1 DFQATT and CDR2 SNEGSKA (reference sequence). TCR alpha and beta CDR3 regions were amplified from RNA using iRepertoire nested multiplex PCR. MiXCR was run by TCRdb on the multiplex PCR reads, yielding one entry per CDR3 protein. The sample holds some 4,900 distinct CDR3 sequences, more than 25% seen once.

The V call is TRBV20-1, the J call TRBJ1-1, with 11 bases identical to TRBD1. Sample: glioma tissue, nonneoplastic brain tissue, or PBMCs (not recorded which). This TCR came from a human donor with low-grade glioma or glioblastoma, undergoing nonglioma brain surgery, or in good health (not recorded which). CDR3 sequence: CSARDVGTGGTEAFF. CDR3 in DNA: TGCAGTGCTAGAGATGTCGGGACAGGGGGCACTGAAGCTTTCTTT.